The present TCR beta chain was sequenced within a study of cytomegalovirus exposure and HLA in healthy donors. Across the whole study: One earlier analysis, a look at about 179 million T cells, found fewer than 140 million unique TCR beta sequences.

With 60 Vbeta and 13 Jbeta primers, the PCR was carried out. Sequencing used immunoSEQ multiplex PCR; TCRdb keeps in-frame clones, though not all of them. The sample holds about 90,000 clones; roughly 80% are singletons and the top ten take roughly 1.9%. The germline V gene encodes CDR1 SGHTA and CDR2 FQGNSA. This CDR3 contains 15 residues. V shed 3 bases and J shed 2 bases, with 13 bases lying between them. Healthy bone marrow donors formed the donor group. The chain combines TRBV7-2 with TRBJ2-5; TRBD1 is a possible D gene (6 bases). The TCR comes from a boy between 5 and 17 years old in good health and CMV-seronegative. Input material: PBMCs. The CDR3 spells CASSFSGVPQETQYF. The CDR3, as DNA: TGTGCCAGCAGCTTTTCAGGGGTACCGCAAGAGACCCAGTACTTC. Filled out from reference TRBV7-2 and TRBJ2-5, the complete variable domain reads GAGVSQSPSNKVTEKGKDVELRCDPISGHTALYWYRQSLGQGLEFLIYFQGNSAPDKSGLPSDRFSAERTGGSVSTLTIQRTQQEDSAVYLCASSFSGVPQETQYFGPGTRLLVL.